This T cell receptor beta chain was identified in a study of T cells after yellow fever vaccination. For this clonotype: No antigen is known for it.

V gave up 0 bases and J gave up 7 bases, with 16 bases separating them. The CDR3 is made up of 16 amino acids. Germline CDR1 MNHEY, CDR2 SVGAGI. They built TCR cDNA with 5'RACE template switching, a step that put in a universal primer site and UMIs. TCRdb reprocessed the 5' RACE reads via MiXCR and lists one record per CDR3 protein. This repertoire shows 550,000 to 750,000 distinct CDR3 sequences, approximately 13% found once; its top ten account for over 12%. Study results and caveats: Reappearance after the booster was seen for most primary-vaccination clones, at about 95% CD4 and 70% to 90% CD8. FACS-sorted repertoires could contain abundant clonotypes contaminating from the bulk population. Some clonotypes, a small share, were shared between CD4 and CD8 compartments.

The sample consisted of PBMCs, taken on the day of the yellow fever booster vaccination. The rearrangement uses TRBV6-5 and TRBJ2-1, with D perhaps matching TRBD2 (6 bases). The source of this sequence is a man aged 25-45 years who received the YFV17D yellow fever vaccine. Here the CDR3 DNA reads TGTGCCAGCAGTTACTCGATTGCGGGAATGCGGAATGAGCAGTTCTTC. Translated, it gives CASSYSIAGMRNEQFF.